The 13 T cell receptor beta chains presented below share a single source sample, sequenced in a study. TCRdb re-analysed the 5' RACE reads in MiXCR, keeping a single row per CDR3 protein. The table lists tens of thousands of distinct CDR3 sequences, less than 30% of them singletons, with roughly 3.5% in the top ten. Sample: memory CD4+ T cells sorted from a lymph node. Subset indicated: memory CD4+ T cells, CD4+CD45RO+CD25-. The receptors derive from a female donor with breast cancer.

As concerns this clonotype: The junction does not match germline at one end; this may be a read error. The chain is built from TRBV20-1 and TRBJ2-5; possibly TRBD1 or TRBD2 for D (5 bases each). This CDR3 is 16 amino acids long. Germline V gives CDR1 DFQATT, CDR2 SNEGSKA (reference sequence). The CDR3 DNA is TGCAGTGCTATTCCAATCCGGGACGGCCATCTGGAGACCCGGTACTTC. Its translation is CSAIPIRDGHLETRYF.

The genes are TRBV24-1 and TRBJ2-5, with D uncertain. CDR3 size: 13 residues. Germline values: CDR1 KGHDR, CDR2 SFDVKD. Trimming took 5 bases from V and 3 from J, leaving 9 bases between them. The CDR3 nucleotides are TGTGCCACCAGTGCCTTGGCAGAAGAGACCCAGTACTTC. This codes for CATSALAEETQYF.

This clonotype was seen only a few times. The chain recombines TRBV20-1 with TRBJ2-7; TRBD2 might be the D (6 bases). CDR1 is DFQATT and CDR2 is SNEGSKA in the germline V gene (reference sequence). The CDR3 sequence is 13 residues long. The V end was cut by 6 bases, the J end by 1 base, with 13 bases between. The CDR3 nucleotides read TGCAGTGCCCCCTTGGCGGGGTCCTACGAGCAGTACTTC. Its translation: CSAPLAGSYEQYF.

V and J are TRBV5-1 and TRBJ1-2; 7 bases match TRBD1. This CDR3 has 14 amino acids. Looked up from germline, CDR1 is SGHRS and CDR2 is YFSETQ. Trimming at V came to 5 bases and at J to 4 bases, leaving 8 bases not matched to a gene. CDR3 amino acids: CASSKEGASYGYTF. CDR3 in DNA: TGCGCCAGCAGTAAAGAGGGGGCGAGCTATGGCTACACCTTC.

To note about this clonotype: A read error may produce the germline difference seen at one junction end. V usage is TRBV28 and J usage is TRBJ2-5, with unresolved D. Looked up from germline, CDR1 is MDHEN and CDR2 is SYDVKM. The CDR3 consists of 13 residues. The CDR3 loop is CASSLGEEEAQYF. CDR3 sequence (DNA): TGTGCCAGCAGTTTAGGCGAGGAAGAGGCCCAGTACTTC.

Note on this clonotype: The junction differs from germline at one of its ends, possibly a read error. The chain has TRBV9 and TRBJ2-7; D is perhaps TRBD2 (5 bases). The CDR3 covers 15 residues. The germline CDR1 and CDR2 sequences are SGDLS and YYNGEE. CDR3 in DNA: TGTGCCGGCAGCTCCGGTGCGGGTTACTCCTACGAGCAGTACTTC. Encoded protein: CAGSSGAGYSYEQYF.

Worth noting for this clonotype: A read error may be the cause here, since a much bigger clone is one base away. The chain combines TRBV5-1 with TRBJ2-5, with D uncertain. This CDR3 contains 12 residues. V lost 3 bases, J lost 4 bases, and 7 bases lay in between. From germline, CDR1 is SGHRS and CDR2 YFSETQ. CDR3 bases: TGCGCCAGCAGCTCGGAAGGAGAGACCCAGTACTTC. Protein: CASSSEGETQYF.

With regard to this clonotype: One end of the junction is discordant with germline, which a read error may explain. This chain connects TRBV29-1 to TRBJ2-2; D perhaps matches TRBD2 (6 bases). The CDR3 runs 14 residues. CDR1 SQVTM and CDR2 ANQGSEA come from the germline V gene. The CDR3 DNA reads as TGCGGCGTTGTTTCCAGCGGGTACACCGGGGAGCTGTTTTTT. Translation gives CGVVSSGYTGELFF.

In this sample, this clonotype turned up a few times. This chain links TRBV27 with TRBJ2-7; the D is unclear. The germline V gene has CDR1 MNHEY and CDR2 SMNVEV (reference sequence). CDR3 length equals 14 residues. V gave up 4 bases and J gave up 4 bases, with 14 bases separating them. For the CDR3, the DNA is TGTGCCAGCAGTTCCAACACATTGGGATACGAGCAGTACTTC. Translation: CASSSNTLGYEQYF.

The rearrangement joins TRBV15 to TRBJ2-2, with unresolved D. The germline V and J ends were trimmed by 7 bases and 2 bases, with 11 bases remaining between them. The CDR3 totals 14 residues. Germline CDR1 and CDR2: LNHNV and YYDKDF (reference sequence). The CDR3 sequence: CATKHTHNTGELFF. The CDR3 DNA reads TGTGCCACCAAGCACACCCACAACACCGGGGAGCTGTTTTTT. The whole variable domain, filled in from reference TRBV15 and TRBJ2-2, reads DAMVIQNPRYQVTQFGKPVTLSCSQTLNHNVMYWYQQKSSQAPKLLFHYYDKDFNNEADTPDNFQSRRPNTSFCFLDIRSPGLGDTAMYLCATKHTHNTGELFFGEGSRLTVL.

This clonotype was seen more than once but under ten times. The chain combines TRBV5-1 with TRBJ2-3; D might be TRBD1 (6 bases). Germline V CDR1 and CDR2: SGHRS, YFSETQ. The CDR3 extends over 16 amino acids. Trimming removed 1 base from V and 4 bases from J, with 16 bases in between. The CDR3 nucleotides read TGCGCCAGCAGCTTGACCGACAGGTTGGGGCCAGATACGCAGTATTTT. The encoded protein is CASSLTDRLGPDTQYF.

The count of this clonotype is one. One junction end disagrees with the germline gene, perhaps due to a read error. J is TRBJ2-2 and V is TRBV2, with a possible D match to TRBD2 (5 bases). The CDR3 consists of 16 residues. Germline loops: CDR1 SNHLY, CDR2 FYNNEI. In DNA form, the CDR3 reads TGTGCCAGCGGTGATCTAAGCGGCGCGAACACCGGGGAGCTGTTTTTT. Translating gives CASGDLSGANTGELFF.

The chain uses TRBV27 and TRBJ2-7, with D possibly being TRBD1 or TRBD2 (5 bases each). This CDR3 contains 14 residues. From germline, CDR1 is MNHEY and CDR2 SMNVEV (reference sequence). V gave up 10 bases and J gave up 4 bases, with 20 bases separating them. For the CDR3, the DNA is TGTGCCACTGCCCGGGTGGGGGAAGTTTACGAGCAGTACTTC. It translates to CATARVGEVYEQYF.